The 2 T cell receptor beta chains below come from one sample, sequenced in a study of Tregs in tolerant kidney transplant recipients. Profiled with immunoSEQ multiplex PCR; TCRdb holds only in-frame clones, not every one. The data show 45,000 to 55,000 clones, approximately 91% seen once. Recipients received nonmyeloablative bone marrow transplants from related graft donors, with transient mixed chimerism. This specimen was CD8+ T cells from blood (PBMCs), taken 24 months after the transplant. These receptors were obtained from a human patient who received a combined kidney and bone marrow transplant. Some T cells may be transferred from the graft donor.

This clone was recorded once. The chain combines TRBV6-5 with TRBJ2-1; D uncertain. In germline, CDR1 is MNHEY, CDR2 SVGAGI. V was pared by 4 bases and J by 7 bases, with 5 bases between. CDR3 length equals 11 residues. The CDR3 DNA reads as TGTGCCAGCAGTTGGGCGAATGAGCAGTTCTTC. As protein: CASSWANEQFF.

CDR3 amino acids: CASSHGQGRDEQYF. CDR3 coding DNA: TGTGCCAGCAGCCACGGACAGGGTCGCGACGAGCAGTACTTC. This chain connects TRBV11-2 to TRBJ2-7; TRBD1 agrees at 8 bases. Unmatched junction bases numbered 8, after V lost 5 bases and J lost 5 bases. Germline assignment: CDR1 SGHAT and CDR2 FQNNGV. This CDR3 spans 14 amino acids.